This T cell receptor (beta chain) was profiled in a study of cytomegalovirus exposure and HLA in healthy donors. With respect to this clone: What it recognizes is unknown.

Per the germline V gene, CDR1 is SGHTA and CDR2 is FQGTGA. The CDR3 is made up of 13 amino acids. The V gene lost 6 bases and the J gene lost 8 bases, with 16 bases spanning the gap. The PCR was carried out with 60 Vbeta primers and 13 Jbeta primers. The method was immunoSEQ multiplex PCR; TCRdb's version includes in-frame clones alone and lacks a portion of them. The sample has about 140,000 clones, approximately 80% seen once. Study-level results: The authors confirmed in vitro that three CMV-associated chains were specific for CMV antigens. Apart from CMV serostatus, no immune exposure information was available. Rarity held for most TCR sequences, but there were some public TCRs that occurred in many donors.

The rearrangement uses TRBV7-3 and TRBJ1-2, with TRBD1 as a possible D gene (5 bases). The sequenced material came from PBMCs. This TCR was sampled from a boy aged 2-9 years in good health and CMV-seronegative. The CDR3 DNA reads TGTGCCAGCAGGACCCCCGGGGCGGGGGGCTACACCTTC. Its translation: CASRTPGAGGYTF.